These 19 T cell receptor beta chains came from one sample sequenced in a study of T cells in Graves' hyperthyroidism and ophthalmopathy. There were TCR beta CDR3 regions amplified from RNA transcripts. First-round RT-PCR targeting the TCR CDR3 was performed with the HTBI primer set. TCRdb used MiXCR to reprocess the multiplex PCR reads, holding one entry per CDR3 protein. The data contain 310,000 or so distinct CDR3 sequences, about a sixth of them singletons. The material sequenced was blood. Receptors originate from a woman aged 55-69 years with Graves' ophthalmopathy.

This rearrangement joins TRBV11-2 to TRBJ1-3, with TRBD1 identical over 9 bases. The trim removed 1 base at V and 8 bases at J, leaving 3 bases unmatched. This CDR3 region has 14 residues. Germline CDR1 reads SGHAT; CDR2 reads FQNNGV. The DNA for the CDR3 is TGTGCCAGCAGCTTAGGGGACAGGGCGGACACCATATATTTT. As protein: CASSLGDRADTIYF.

This chain uses TRBV12-3 or TRBV12-4 with TRBJ1-5, with unresolved D. V was shortened by 9 bases and J by 6 bases, with 12 bases between the two germline ends. This CDR3 is built from 12 residues. The CDR3 DNA is TGTGCCAGTAGTATAGGAGGTCAGCCCCAGCATTTT. It encodes CASSIGGQPQHF.

This clonotype was picked up many times. The chain joins TRBV28 to TRBJ2-7, with D perhaps TRBD1 or TRBD2 (6 bases each). The germline V gene has CDR1 MDHEN and CDR2 SYDVKM. The V end was cut by 5 bases, the J end by 3 bases, with 17 bases between. CDR3 size: 15 residues. This CDR3 is CASSAGQRNLYEQYF. The CDR3 nucleotides are TGTGCCAGCAGTGCGGGACAACGAAACCTCTACGAGCAGTACTTC.

This clonotype was seen only a few times. This chain uses TRBV5-8 with TRBJ1-5; 9 nucleotides agree with TRBD1. The germline CDR1 and CDR2 sequences are SGHTS and YDEGEE. Losses at the gene ends were 3 bases for V and 4 bases for J; bases not matched to a gene: 5. There are 15 residues in the CDR3. CDR3 nucleotide sequence: TGTGCCAGCAGCTCGGGACAGGGCCAAAATCAGCCCCAGCATTTT. It encodes CASSSGQGQNQPQHF.

The chain links TRBV20-1 to TRBJ2-7, with 12 bases lining up with TRBD1. The CDR3 is made up of 17 amino acids. After removal of 1 base from V and 1 base from J, the junction contained 8 bases not matched to a gene. CDR1 DFQATT and CDR2 SNEGSKA come from the germline V gene (reference sequence). The CDR3 nucleotides read TGCAGTGCTAGAGCCACCCCGGGACAGGGGGCGTCCTACGAGCAGTACTTC. Its protein product is CSARATPGQGASYEQYF.

This clonotype was detected many times. CDR3 sequence reads: CASSLALLGRFSEQYF. CDR3 sequence (DNA): TGCGCCAGCAGCTTGGCCTTGTTGGGACGTTTTTCCGAGCAGTACTTC. The chain has TRBV5-1 and TRBJ2-7, with D perhaps assigned TRBD1 or TRBD2 (5 bases each). Trimming shortened V by 0 bases and J by 6 bases, and 19 bases separated the two germline ends. This CDR3 spans 16 amino acids. Germline CDR1 and CDR2: SGHRS and YFSETQ.

This clonotype was counted ten times or more. V gene TRBV18 combines with J gene TRBJ1-1; D gene uncertain. The CDR3 has 15 amino acids. Trimming pared 0 bases from V and 8 bases from J, leaving 16 bases between. Looked up from germline, CDR1 is KGHSH and CDR2 is LQKENI. This CDR3 reads CASSPPSRTIGEAFF. For the CDR3, the DNA is TGTGCCAGCTCACCACCGTCCAGGACCATAGGGGAAGCTTTCTTT.

This clonotype was recorded at least ten times. This chain links TRBV29-1 with TRBJ1-2, with D possibly being TRBD1 (6 bases). The CDR3 covers 14 residues. Germline CDR1 is SQVTM and CDR2 is ANQGSEA. V shed 3 bases and J shed 6 bases, with 17 bases lying between them. The CDR3 DNA is TGCAGCGTTGATTGGCCGGCAGGGGAGAATGGCTACACCTTC. Its translation is CSVDWPAGENGYTF.

This clonotype came up many times. The gene calls are TRBV28 and TRBJ2-7, with D unclear. The CDR3 has 14 amino acids. From germline, CDR1 is MDHEN and CDR2 SYDVKM. V was shortened by 6 bases and J by 4 bases, with 16 bases between the two germline ends. The CDR3: CASSTDPRLYEQYF. DNA for the CDR3: TGTGCCAGCAGCACAGATCCCAGATTATACGAGCAGTACTTC.

V gene TRBV20-1 combines with J gene TRBJ2-1, with D possibly being TRBD2 (6 bases). V was cut by 2 bases and J by 0 bases, with 14 bases left in between. The CDR3 runs 16 residues. Per germline, CDR1 DFQATT and CDR2 SNEGSKA (reference sequence). The CDR3 spells CSARMTAGSSYNEQFF. The CDR3 bases are TGCAGTGCTAGAATGACCGCGGGGAGCTCCTACAATGAGCAGTTCTTC.

This clonotype was seen repeatedly, ten times or more. This rearrangement joins TRBV2 to TRBJ1-1, with 7 bases identical to TRBD1. The CDR3 runs 15 residues. Unmatched junction bases numbered 5, after V lost 4 bases and J lost 0 bases. The germline V gene encodes CDR1 SNHLY and CDR2 FYNNEI. The CDR3 sequence: CASSVQGQMNTEAFF. The CDR3 DNA reads as TGTGCCAGCAGTGTCCAGGGACAGATGAACACTGAAGCTTTCTTT. Complete variable domain (other parts from reference TRBV2 and TRBJ1-1): EPEVTQTPSHQVTQMGQEVILRCVPISNHLYFYWYRQILGQKVEFLVSFYNNEISEKSEIFDDQFSVERPDGSNFTLKIRSTKLEDSAMYFCASSVQGQMNTEAFFGQGTRLTVV.

This clonotype was observed many times. V is TRBV12-5 and J is TRBJ2-3; D remains ambiguous. This CDR3 contains 10 residues. Trimming cost V 5 bases and J 7 bases, with 4 bases left between them. Germline assignment: CDR1 LGHNT and CDR2 FRNRAP. CDR3 coding DNA: TGTGCTAGTGGTGCGTATACGCAGTATTTT. It codes for CASGAYTQYF.

This clonotype was seen a handful of times. For the CDR3, the DNA is TGTGCCAGCTCACCACAGTACGGGGGCGAGGGCTACACCTTC. This codes for CASSPQYGGEGYTF. The chain is built from TRBV18 and TRBJ1-2; TRBD1 might be the D (6 bases). CDR1 and CDR2 from the germline V gene are KGHSH and LQKENI. Trimming pared 1 base from V and 8 bases from J, leaving 14 bases between. The CDR3 runs to 14 residues. Using reference TRBV18 and TRBJ1-2 for the parts outside the CDR3, the full variable domain is NAGVMQNPRHLVRRRGQEARLRCSPMKGHSHVYWYRQLPEEGLKFMVYLQKENIIDESGMPKERFSAEFPKEGPSILRIQQVVRGDSAAYFCASSPQYGGEGYTFGSGTRLTVV.

The rearrangement links TRBV20-1 to TRBJ2-7, with D perhaps matching TRBD1 (6 bases). Germline V gene sequence: CDR1 DFQATT, CDR2 SNEGSKA (reference sequence). Trimming pared 7 bases from V and 0 bases from J, leaving 16 bases between. CDR3 size: 14 residues. The DNA for the CDR3 is TGCAGTGGGTTGGGGGACACACGCTCCTACGAGCAGTACTTC. Its protein is CSGLGDTRSYEQYF.

This clonotype was recorded many times. The chain carries TRBV20-1 and TRBJ1-2; the D is unclear. CDR3 length: 12 residues. The germline V gene has CDR1 DFQATT and CDR2 SNEGSKA (reference sequence). V was cut by 3 bases and J by 2 bases, with 7 bases left in between. The CDR3 protein is CSARPSNYGYTF. The CDR3 DNA reads TGCAGTGCTAGGCCCAGCAACTATGGCTACACCTTC.

The sample holds many counts of this clonotype. The genes are TRBV27 and TRBJ2-1, with 9 bases that match TRBD2. The junction had 5 bases not matched to a gene; V was cut back by 3 bases and J by 8 bases. CDR1 and CDR2 (germline): MNHEY, SMNVEV (reference sequence). This CDR3 comprises 14 residues. The CDR3, as DNA: TGTGCCAGCAGTTTGACTAGCGGAATATATGAGCAGTTCTTC. Its protein is CASSLTSGIYEQFF.

This clonotype appeared a few times. The chain recombines TRBV5-1 with TRBJ2-7; 9 bases map to TRBD1. Losses at the gene ends were 4 bases for V and 6 bases for J; bases not matched to a gene: 11. Germline-derived CDR1 and CDR2 are SGHRS and YFSETQ. The CDR3 sequence is 15 residues long. In DNA, the CDR3 is TGCGCCAGCAGCCGATTCGGGACAGGGACTGGCGAGCAGTACTTC. As protein: CASSRFGTGTGEQYF. Filled out from reference TRBV5-1 and TRBJ2-7, the complete variable domain reads KAGVTQTPRYLIKTRGQQVTLSCSPISGHRSVSWYQQTPGQGLQFLFEYFSETQRNKGNFPGRFSGRQFSNSRSEMNVSTLELGDSALYLCASSRFGTGTGEQYFGPGTRLTVT.

Details on this clonotype: This clone may be a read error of a much larger clone one base away. The V and J genes are TRBV12-3 or TRBV12-4 and TRBJ2-5; D may match TRBD1 or TRBD2 (5 bases each). This CDR3 region has 14 residues. V was pared by 5 bases and J by 2 bases, with 12 bases between. Here the CDR3 DNA reads TGTGCCAGCAGTCTGAGGGCAGGGCAAGAGACCCAGTACTTC. It encodes CASSLRAGQETQYF.

There are many counts of this clonotype. The gene calls are TRBV7-2 and TRBJ1-2; D is unresolved. The CDR3 extends over 13 amino acids. V lost 2 bases, J lost 6 bases, and 10 bases lay in between. Germline lookup yields CDR1 SGHTA and CDR2 FQGNSA. The CDR3 nucleotides read TGTGCCAGCAGCTTACCGCAGGTGCATGGCTACACCTTC. Encoded protein: CASSLPQVHGYTF.